One sample yielded the 30 T cell receptor beta chains listed below, sequenced in a study of shared clonotypes between healthy human individuals. Assay used: immunoSEQ multiplex PCR; TCRdb lists only in-frame clones, some missing. This table holds fewer than 850,000 clones, about 96% found once. Naive CD8 cells comprised CD45RO-negative, CCR7-positively selected cells, excluding terminally differentiated effector memory CD45RA+ cells. Sequencing was carried out using naive CD8+ T cells sorted from blood. The receptors come from a man in his thirties or forties in good health.

The rearrangement uses TRBV5-1 and TRBJ2-1, with D uncertain. CDR1 and CDR2 (germline): SGHRS, YFSETQ. Trimming cost V 7 bases and J 0 bases, with 8 bases left between them. The CDR3 totals 13 residues. The CDR3 protein is CASSATSYNEQFF. The CDR3 nucleotides read TGCGCCAGCTCGGCAACCTCCTACAATGAGCAGTTCTTC.

The chain recombines TRBV5-5 with TRBJ2-1; 7 bases line up with TRBD2. Trimming took 8 bases from V and 3 from J; bases not matched to a gene: 11. Germline CDR1 SGHKS, CDR2 YYEKEE (reference sequence). The CDR3 sequence is 15 residues long. This CDR3 is CASTRGVAVYNEQFF. For the CDR3, the DNA is TGTGCCAGTACCCGGGGGGTAGCGGTCTACAATGAGCAGTTCTTC.

J is TRBJ2-1 and V is TRBV7-7; no definite D call. The CDR3 is 16 residues long. Between the trimmed V and J ends, which lost 1 base and 0 bases, there was a span of 10 bases. Germline CDR1 reads SSHAT; CDR2 reads FNYEAQ (reference sequence). This chain's CDR3 is CASSLEGPSSYNEQFF. The DNA for the CDR3 is TGTGCCAGCAGCTTAGAGGGCCCCAGCTCCTACAATGAGCAGTTCTTC.

The chain uses TRBV28 and TRBJ2-2; D is undetermined. V lost 2 bases to trimming and J lost 2 bases, with 6 bases between them. The CDR3 length is 14 residues. Germline CDR1 MDHEN, CDR2 SYDVKM. The chain's CDR3 is CASSLLGNTGELFF. DNA for the CDR3: TGTGCCAGCAGTTTACTGGGCAACACCGGGGAGCTGTTTTTT. Looking up the rest from reference TRBV28 and TRBJ2-2 gives the full variable domain: DVKVTQSSRYLVKRTGEKVFLECVQDMDHENMFWYRQDPGLGLRLIYFSYDVKMKEKGDIPEGYSVSREKKERFSLILESASTNQTSMYLCASSLLGNTGELFFGEGSRLTVL.

This sequence joins TRBV11-2 and TRBJ2-5; no definite D call. Germline CDR1 reads SGHAT; CDR2 reads FQNNGV. Trimming shortened V by 3 bases and J by 1 base, and 9 bases separated the two germline ends. The CDR3 is 14 amino acids. The chain's CDR3 is CASSFLQTQETQYF. In nucleotides, the CDR3 is TGTGCCAGCAGCTTCCTACAGACCCAAGAGACCCAGTACTTC.

The genes are TRBV5-6 and TRBJ1-1, with D possibly being TRBD1 (6 bases). CDR1 and CDR2 from the germline V gene are SGHDT and YYEEEE. V was clipped by 6 bases and J by 3 bases, with 12 bases between them. This CDR3 is built from 13 residues. The CDR3 region has the DNA TGTGCCAGCAACAGGGAATACGACACTGAAGCTTTCTTT. Translation: CASNREYDTEAFF.

V and J are TRBV7-9 and TRBJ2-3; the match to TRBD2 covers 9 bases. Looked up from germline, CDR1 is SEHNR and CDR2 is FQNEAQ (reference sequence). The CDR3 is 16 residues long. The junction had 10 bases not matched to a gene; V was cut back by 3 bases and J by 6 bases. CDR3 in amino acids: CASSFTREGWMDTQYF. As DNA, the CDR3 is TGTGCCAGCAGCTTTACGCGGGAGGGCTGGATGGATACGCAGTATTTT. The full variable domain, in which reference TRBV7-9 and TRBJ2-3 provide the parts outside the CDR3, is DTGVSQNPRHKITKRGQNVTFRCDPISEHNRLYWYRQTLGQGPEFLTYFQNEAQLEKSRLLSDRFSAERPKGSFSTLEIQRTEQGDSAMYLCASSFTREGWMDTQYFGPGTRLTVL.

The rearrangement joins TRBV10-3 to TRBJ1-1; 9 positions match TRBD1. This CDR3 spans 15 amino acids. The germline V gene encodes CDR1 ENHRY and CDR2 SYGVKD. V gave up 2 bases and J gave up 4 bases; unmatched junction bases: 5. CDR3 nucleotides: TGTGCCATCAGTGAGGCCGACAGGGGGTTCACTGAAGCTTTCTTT. It yields the protein CAISEADRGFTEAFF.

This chain uses TRBV5-1 with TRBJ2-7; 9 bases agree with TRBD1. The CDR3 spans 14 residues. Germline-derived CDR1 and CDR2 are SGHRS and YFSETQ. After removal of 4 bases from V and 5 bases from J, the junction contained 7 bases not matched to a gene. CDR3 DNA: TGCGCCAGCAGCGGCGGGACAGGGCCCGACGAGCAGTACTTC. This encodes CASSGGTGPDEQYF.

This chain connects TRBV30 to TRBJ2-7; 12 nucleotides match TRBD1. Germline trimming cut 2 bases from V and 2 bases from J; bases unmatched to any gene: 10. Germline assignment: CDR1 GTSNPN and CDR2 SVGIG (reference sequence). The CDR3 length is 17 residues. CDR3 DNA: TGTGCCTGGAGTCCCCCACCCGGGACAGGGGGCACCTACGAGCAGTACTTC. It encodes CAWSPPPGTGGTYEQYF.

The genes are TRBV7-9 and TRBJ2-1, with D possibly TRBD2 on 5 matching bases. CDR3 length equals 18 residues. CDR1 is SEHNR and CDR2 is FQNEAQ in the germline V gene (reference sequence). The V end was cut by 1 base, the J end by 0 bases, with 16 bases between. The CDR3 loop reads CASSLGILGSSSYNEQFF. CDR3 bases: TGTGCCAGCAGCTTAGGCATATTAGGGAGTAGCTCCTACAATGAGCAGTTCTTC.

The chain employs TRBV6-4 and TRBJ1-2, with no clear D. CDR1 is MRHNA and CDR2 is SNTAGT in the germline V gene. Trimming removed 0 bases at V and 4 bases at J, with 15 bases between. CDR3 length equals 16 residues. The CDR3 spells CASSDSASSEIYGYTF. DNA of the CDR3: TGTGCCAGCAGTGACTCGGCATCCTCGGAGATCTATGGCTACACCTTC.

The V call is TRBV23-1, the J call TRBJ2-2; D gene uncertain. Being an ORF, TRBV23-1 has a function that is uncertain. The CDR3 consists of 17 residues. V lost 5 bases and J lost 2, with 18 bases in between. CDR3 in amino acids: CASSTTDRESNTGELFF. CDR3 nucleotide sequence: TGCGCCAGCAGTACGACGGACCGCGAAAGTAACACCGGGGAGCTGTTTTTT.

The chain has TRBV2 and TRBJ2-2; D remains ambiguous. Germline V lookup: CDR1 SNHLY, CDR2 FYNNEI. The germline V and J ends were trimmed by 7 bases and 4 bases, with 13 bases remaining between them. The CDR3 has 14 residues. As DNA, the CDR3 is TGTGCCAGCACTGGCAGGTGGGGCACCGGGGAGCTGTTTTTT. This encodes CASTGRWGTGELFF.

This rearrangement joins TRBV7-9 to TRBJ2-5; weak D call: TRBD1 (7 bases). The V gene's germline CDR1 is SEHNR and CDR2 FQNEAQ (reference sequence). Trimming left V 4 bases short and J 6 bases short, with 15 bases between. This CDR3 comprises 14 residues. The CDR3 protein is CASSSRQGGKTQYF. The DNA for the CDR3 is TGTGCCAGCAGCTCACGACAGGGCGGGAAGACCCAGTACTTC.

The chain combines TRBV18 with TRBJ2-2, with 8 bases lining up with TRBD2. CDR3 length: 16 residues. Looked up from germline, CDR1 is KGHSH and CDR2 is LQKENI. After removal of 1 base from V and 5 bases from J, the junction contained 6 bases not matched to a gene. CDR3: CASSPQDTSGTGELFF. CDR3 nucleotide sequence: TGTGCCAGCTCACCACAGGATACTAGCGGAACCGGGGAGCTGTTTTTT. Together with reference TRBV18 and TRBJ2-2, the CDR3 gives the full variable domain: NAGVMQNPRHLVRRRGQEARLRCSPMKGHSHVYWYRQLPEEGLKFMVYLQKENIIDESGMPKERFSAEFPKEGPSILRIQQVVRGDSAAYFCASSPQDTSGTGELFFGEGSRLTVL.

The chain recombines TRBV5-1 with TRBJ2-7, with D possibly matching TRBD2 (6 bases). Germline assignment: CDR1 SGHRS and CDR2 YFSETQ. V lost 3 bases, J lost 6 bases, and 16 bases lay in between. The length of the CDR3 is 14 residues. The CDR3 spells CASSSNRDFAEQYF. The CDR3 DNA sequence: TGCGCCAGCAGCTCCAACCGGGACTTTGCCGAGCAGTACTTC.

This sequence joins TRBV15 and TRBJ2-7, with 7 positions matching TRBD1. Germline lookup yields CDR1 LNHNV and CDR2 YYDKDF (reference sequence). The V segment lost 0 bases and the J segment 1 base; nucleotides outside the gene matches: 3. CDR3 length: 15 amino acids. The CDR3 loop is CATSRDTGVSYEQYF. Written as DNA, the CDR3 is TGTGCCACCAGCAGAGATACAGGGGTTTCCTACGAGCAGTACTTC.

This sequence joins TRBV7-9 and TRBJ2-1; D might be TRBD2 (5 bases). Germline CDR1 is SEHNR and CDR2 is FQNEAQ (reference sequence). The CDR3 has 15 residues. V lost 1 base, J lost 10 bases, and 17 bases lay in between. As DNA, the CDR3 is TGTGCCAGCAGCTTAGAAAGGGAAGCGGAGGTGGAGCAGTTCTTC. It translates to CASSLEREAEVEQFF. The whole variable domain, remainder taken from reference TRBV7-9 and TRBJ2-1, is DTGVSQNPRHKITKRGQNVTFRCDPISEHNRLYWYRQTLGQGPEFLTYFQNEAQLEKSRLLSDRFSAERPKGSFSTLEIQRTEQGDSAMYLCASSLEREAEVEQFFGPGTRLTVL.

This rearrangement joins TRBV6-5 to TRBJ1-5; weak D call: TRBD1 (6 bases). This CDR3 contains 15 residues. Per germline, CDR1 MNHEY and CDR2 SVGAGI. V lost 0 bases and J lost 4, with 10 bases in between. DNA of the CDR3: TGTGCCAGCAGTTACTCGACAACAGGGAATCAGCCCCAGCATTTT. Its translation is CASSYSTTGNQPQHF.

A single count supports this clone. The rearrangement uses TRBV7-9 and TRBJ2-7, with a weak D call TRBD2 (7 bases). V lost 8 bases, J lost 2 bases, and 25 bases lay in between. CDR1 and CDR2 (germline): SEHNR, FQNEAQ (reference sequence). The CDR3 contains 17 residues. CDR3 sequence (DNA): TGTGCCAGCGTAGGCGGTAACACGGGGGGCGGGACCTACGAGCAGTACTTC. Translation: CASVGGNTGGGTYEQYF.

This chain links TRBV27 with TRBJ2-1; TRBD2 matches at 7 bases. CDR3 size: 13 residues. Unmatched junction bases numbered 10, after V lost 9 bases and J lost 8 bases. CDR1 is MNHEY and CDR2 is SMNVEV in the germline V gene (reference sequence). The DNA for the CDR3 is TGTGCCAGTCGTTCGGGAGGCAGTGATGAGCAGTTCTTC. Translating it yields CASRSGGSDEQFF.

This chain uses TRBV7-2 with TRBJ2-7; 8 nucleotides match TRBD1. CDR3 length: 14 amino acids. The V segment lost 3 bases and the J segment 6 bases; nucleotides outside the gene matches: 7. Per the germline V gene, CDR1 is SGHTA and CDR2 is FQGNSA. The CDR3 nucleotides read TGTGCCAGCAGCTTGGTACAGACAGGGGCCGAGCAGTACTTC. Protein sequence: CASSLVQTGAEQYF.

This chain connects TRBV4-1 to TRBJ1-5; D gene unclear. V dropped 0 bases and J dropped 2 bases, with 8 bases sitting between them. The germline gives CDR1 MGHRA, CDR2 YSYEKL. The length of the CDR3 is 15 residues. The CDR3 sequence: CASSQERSGNQPQHF. The CDR3 coding sequence is TGCGCCAGCAGCCAAGAGAGGTCTGGCAATCAGCCCCAGCATTTT.

Note on this clone: Other DNA sequences of this sample code for an identical CDR3. This chain joins TRBV9 and TRBJ2-3; TRBD2 matches 8 bases. CDR3 length: 15 amino acids. J gave up 4 bases and V 0 bases, and 4 bases lay outside the gene matches. The germline V gene has CDR1 SGDLS and CDR2 YYNGEE. The CDR3 sequence: CASSVGLAGSDTQYF. The DNA of the CDR3 is TGTGCCAGCAGCGTAGGGCTAGCGGGTTCAGATACGCAGTATTTT.

V is TRBV11-2 and J is TRBJ1-2; perhaps TRBD1 as D (5 bases). The germline V gene has CDR1 SGHAT and CDR2 FQNNGV. This CDR3 is built from 14 residues. V was shortened by 1 base and J by 3 bases, with 9 bases between the two germline ends. The CDR3 DNA reads TGTGCCAGCAGCTTAGCCACAGGATACTATGGCTACACCTTC. This translates into CASSLATGYYGYTF.

The chain combines TRBV5-6 with TRBJ2-7; 7 bases align to TRBD2. Germline loops: CDR1 SGHDT, CDR2 YYEEEE. J was trimmed by 1 base and V by 9 bases; bases with no gene match: 7. The CDR3 spans 13 residues. CDR3 amino acids: CATRDYLSYEQYF. The CDR3 DNA sequence: TGTGCCACCAGGGACTACCTATCCTACGAGCAGTACTTC. The variable domain in full, completed from reference TRBV5-6 and TRBJ2-7, reads DAGVTQSPTHLIKTRGQQVTLRCSPKSGHDTVSWYQQALGQGPQFIFQYYEEEERQRGNFPDRFSGHQFPNYSSELNVNALLLGDSALYLCATRDYLSYEQYFGPGTRLTVT.

The V gene is TRBV30, the J gene TRBJ1-1, with D unresolved. CDR1 and CDR2 (germline): GTSNPN, SVGIG (reference sequence). The CDR3 has 12 residues. CDR3 sequence reads: CASRVLRAEAFF. In nucleotides, the CDR3 is TGTGCTTCCCGGGTGTTAAGGGCTGAAGCTTTCTTT.

This clone was detected only once. Other DNA sequences in this sample translate to the same CDR3. The chain recombines TRBV6-5 with TRBJ2-7; weak D call: TRBD1 (7 bases). Germline assignment: CDR1 MNHEY and CDR2 SVGAGI. The length of the CDR3 is 14 residues. Trimming pared 2 bases from V and 4 bases from J, leaving 12 bases between. In nucleotides, the CDR3 is TGTGCCAGCAGTTACGGAGGGGGCGGGTACGAGCAGTACTTC. Protein product: CASSYGGGGYEQYF.

The CDR3 reads CASSLVGAENTEAFF. The DNA for the CDR3 is TGCGCCAGCAGCTTGGTGGGGGCAGAGAACACTGAAGCTTTCTTT. The rearrangement joins TRBV5-1 to TRBJ1-1; D possibly corresponds to TRBD1 (6 bases). V gave up 0 bases and J gave up 1 base, with 10 bases separating them. CDR3 length equals 15 residues. Per germline, CDR1 SGHRS and CDR2 YFSETQ.